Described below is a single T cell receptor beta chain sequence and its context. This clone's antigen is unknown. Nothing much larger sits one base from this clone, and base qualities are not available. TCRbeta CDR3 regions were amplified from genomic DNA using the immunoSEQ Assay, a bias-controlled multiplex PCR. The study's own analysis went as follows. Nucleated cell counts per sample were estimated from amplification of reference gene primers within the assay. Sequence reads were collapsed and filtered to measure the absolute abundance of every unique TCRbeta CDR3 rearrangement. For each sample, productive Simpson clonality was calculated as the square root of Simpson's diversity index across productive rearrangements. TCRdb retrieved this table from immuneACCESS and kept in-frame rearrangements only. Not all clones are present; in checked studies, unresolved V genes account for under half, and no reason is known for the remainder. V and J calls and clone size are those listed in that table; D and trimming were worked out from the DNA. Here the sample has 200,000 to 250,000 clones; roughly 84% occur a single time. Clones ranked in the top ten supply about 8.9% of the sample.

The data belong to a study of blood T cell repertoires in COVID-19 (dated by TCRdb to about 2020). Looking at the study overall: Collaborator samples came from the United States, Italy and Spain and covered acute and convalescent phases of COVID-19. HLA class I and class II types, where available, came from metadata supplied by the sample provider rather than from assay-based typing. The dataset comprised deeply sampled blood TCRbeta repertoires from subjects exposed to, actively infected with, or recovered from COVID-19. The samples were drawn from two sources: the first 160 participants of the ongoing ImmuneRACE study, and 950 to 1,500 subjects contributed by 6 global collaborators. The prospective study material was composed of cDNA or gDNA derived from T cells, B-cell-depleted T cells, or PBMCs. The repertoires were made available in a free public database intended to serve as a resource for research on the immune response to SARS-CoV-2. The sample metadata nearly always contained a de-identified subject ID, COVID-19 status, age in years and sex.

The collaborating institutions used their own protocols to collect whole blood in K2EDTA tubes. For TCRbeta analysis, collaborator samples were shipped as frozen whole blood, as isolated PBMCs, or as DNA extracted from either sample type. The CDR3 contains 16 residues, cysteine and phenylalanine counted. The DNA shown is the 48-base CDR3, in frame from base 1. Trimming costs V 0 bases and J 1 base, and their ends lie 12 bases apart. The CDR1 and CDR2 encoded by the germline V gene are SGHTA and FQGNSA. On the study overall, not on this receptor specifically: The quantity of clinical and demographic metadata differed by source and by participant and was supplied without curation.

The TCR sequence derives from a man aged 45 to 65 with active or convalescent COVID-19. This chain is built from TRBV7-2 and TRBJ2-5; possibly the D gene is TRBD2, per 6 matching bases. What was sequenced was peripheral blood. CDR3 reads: CASSLAGFSGQETQYF. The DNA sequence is TGTGCCAGCAGCTTAGCTGGGTTTAGCGGCCAAGAGACCCAGTACTTC.